This is a list of T cell receptor beta chains from one sample in a study of cytomegalovirus exposure and HLA in healthy donors. This table comes from immunoSEQ multiplex PCR, and its TCRdb copy is limited to in-frame clones, with some not included. This repertoire shows some 150,000 clones, about 85% found once; its top ten account for less than 2.5%. Sample: PBMCs. The receptor set was obtained from a woman in her late teens or twenties in good health and CMV-seronegative. Each CDR3 is given with its conserved first and last residue. A D gene is named only where the DNA matches it firmly. Clone size is stated in some rows and not others, as once, few, many or a class when expanded.

D gene	V gene	clone size	J gene	CDR3 protein	CDR3 DNA
NA	TRBV4-2	once	TRBJ2-3	CASSQDSPVVGPDTQYF	TGTGCCAGCAGCCAAGATAGCCCGGTAGTCGGTCCAGATACGCAGTATTTT
TRBD2	TRBV27	NA	TRBJ2-7	CASSLNPLAGGYEQYF	TGTGCCAGCAGTCTCAATCCGCTAGCGGGAGGTTACGAGCAGTACTTC
NA	TRBV4-3	NA	TRBJ2-7	CASSQEMAHRQYF	TGCGCCAGCAGCCAAGAAATGGCCCATCGGCAGTACTTC
TRBD1	TRBV28	NA	TRBJ1-2	CASSGTGDQGYTF	TGTGCCAGCAGTGGGACAGGGGATCAGGGCTACACCTTC
NA	TRBV2	NA	TRBJ2-3	CASSEVQRRDTQYF	TGTGCCAGCAGTGAGGTCCAGCGTAGAGATACGCAGTATTTT
TRBD1	TRBV11-2	NA	TRBJ1-4	CASSLAPLAGGPEKLFF	TGTGCCAGCAGCTTAGCCCCCCTAGCAGGGGGACCTGAAAAACTGTTTTTT
TRBD2	TRBV4-3	few	TRBJ2-3	CASSPGNAGGPDTQYF	TGCGCCAGCAGCCCAGGGAATGCGGGGGGGCCAGATACGCAGTATTTT
TRBD2	TRBV9	NA	TRBJ2-5	CASSVTGGLAVGEQYF	TGTGCCAGCAGCGTGACGGGAGGACTGGCGGTGGGGGAGCAGTACTTC
NA	TRBV4-2	NA	TRBJ2-7	CASSQAGHYEQYF	TGTGCCAGCAGCCAGGCGGGCCACTACGAGCAGTACTTC
TRBD1	TRBV7-3	NA	TRBJ2-7	CASSPQGVGEQYF	TGTGCCAGCAGCCCACAGGGGGTGGGCGAGCAGTACTTC
TRBD2	TRBV7-2	NA	TRBJ2-3	CASSLMLLVGGGAGDTQYF	TGTGCCAGCAGCTTAATGCTTCTTGTTGGCGGGGGGGCCGGGGATACGCAGTATTTT
NA	TRBV12-5	NA	TRBJ2-1	CASASTGLSYNEQFF	TGTGCTAGTGCCTCCACAGGGTTGTCCTACAATGAGCAGTTCTTC
NA	TRBV5-4	NA	TRBJ2-6	CASSSIMSSGANVLTF	TGTGCCAGCAGCTCTATTATGAGCTCTGGGGCCAACGTCCTGACTTTC
NA	TRBV5-4	NA	TRBJ2-7	CASSLSGSLGEQYF	TGTGCCAGCAGCTTGTCCGGGAGTTTGGGAGAGCAGTACTTC
NA	TRBV13	once	TRBJ2-5	CASSLDWVQETQYF	TGTGCCAGCAGCCTCGACTGGGTCCAAGAGACCCAGTACTTC
NA	TRBV28	NA	TRBJ1-3	CASSPPTGILSGNTIYF	TGTGCCAGCAGTCCACCCACAGGAATCCTCTCTGGAAACACCATATATTTT
NA	TRBV28	NA	TRBJ2-7	CASSQYGWAGNEQYF	TGTGCCAGCAGCCAATACGGTTGGGCAGGCAACGAGCAGTACTTC
TRBD2	TRBV5-5	NA	TRBJ2-1	CASTPGVAGAGEQFF	TGTGCCAGCACCCCCGGCGTAGCGGGAGCGGGAGAGCAGTTCTTC
NA	TRBV6-5	NA	TRBJ1-2	CASSYSSSLGGYTF	TGTGCCAGCAGTTACTCGAGCTCTCTGGGCGGCTACACCTTC
NA	TRBV15	NA	TRBJ1-2	CATSRDERGGRYGYTF	TGTGCCACCAGCAGAGATGAGAGAGGGGGAAGATATGGCTACACCTTC
NA	TRBV4-1	NA	TRBJ1-1	CASSHQGRGNTEAFF	TGCGCCAGCAGCCACCAGGGCAGGGGGAACACTGAAGCTTTCTTT
NA	TRBV15	few	TRBJ1-2	CATSPFPNSIYGYTF	TGTGCCACCAGCCCCTTCCCGAACTCAATCTATGGCTACACCTTC
NA	TRBV15	NA	TRBJ2-1	CATSRDYAVRGKFF	TGTGCCACCAGCAGAGATTACGCCGTCCGGGGGAAGTTCTTC
TRBD2	TRBV7-9	NA	TRBJ2-1	CASSLGAGEQFF	TGTGCCAGCAGCTTAGGAGCGGGGGAGCAGTTCTTC
TRBD1	TRBV7-3	NA	TRBJ2-1	CASSPAGGHNEQFF	TGTGCCAGCAGCCCGGCAGGGGGCCACAATGAGCAGTTCTTC
NA	TRBV7-2	few	TRBJ1-5	CASQTGQGRQPQHF	TGTGCCAGCCAGACGGGGCAGGGGCGTCAGCCCCAGCATTTT
TRBD1	TRBV6-4	NA	TRBJ2-7	CAILQGASSYEQYF	TGTGCCATCCTACAGGGGGCGAGCTCCTACGAGCAGTACTTC
TRBD2	TRBV7-2	once	TRBJ2-1	CASSLAAAGGQNEQFF	TGTGCCAGCAGCTTAGCGGCGGCGGGGGGTCAAAATGAGCAGTTCTTC
NA	TRBV11-2	once	TRBJ1-1	CASSPRRQENTEAFF	TGTGCCAGCAGCCCTAGGAGGCAGGAGAACACTGAAGCTTTCTTT
NA	TRBV5-1	NA	TRBJ2-5	CASTNPQGGEETQYF	TGCGCCAGCACCAACCCTCAAGGCGGGGAAGAGACCCAGTACTTC
NA	TRBV29-1	NA	TRBJ2-7	CSVDTAYNYEQYF	TGCAGCGTTGACACAGCCTATAACTACGAGCAGTACTTC
NA	TRBV6-5	NA	TRBJ2-7	CASAPWESPGEQYF	TGTGCCAGCGCGCCATGGGAGTCCCCAGGCGAGCAGTACTTC
TRBD1	TRBV29-1	few	TRBJ2-7	CSVEDGDSRTYEQYF	TGCAGCGTTGAAGATGGGGACAGCCGTACCTACGAGCAGTACTTC
NA	TRBV28	NA	TRBJ2-7	CASSPRGGLPLYEQYF	TGTGCCAGCAGTCCCAGAGGCGGATTACCCCTCTACGAGCAGTACTTC
NA	TRBV28	NA	TRBJ2-5	CASSLSGLHQETQYF	TGTGCCAGCAGTTTGTCGGGGTTACATCAAGAGACCCAGTACTTC
TRBD2	TRBV9	NA	TRBJ2-5	CASSVGGSGGEETQYF	TGTGCCAGCAGCGTAGGGGGTAGCGGGGGGGAAGAGACCCAGTACTTC
NA	TRBV11-3	NA	TRBJ2-7	CASSPPGGAGNPREQYF	TGTGCCAGCAGCCCCCCTGGCGGGGCGGGGAACCCTCGAGAGCAGTACTTC
NA	TRBV2	NA	TRBJ2-3	CASSVFRTTDTQYF	TGTGCCAGCAGTGTGTTTAGAACCACAGATACGCAGTATTTT
TRBD2	TRBV5-1	NA	TRBJ2-5	CASSPTGLAGETQYF	TGCGCCAGCAGCCCGACGGGACTAGCGGGAGAGACCCAGTACTTC
TRBD1	TRBV5-6	NA	TRBJ1-6	CASSPSGTGLLYYSPLHF	TGTGCCAGCAGCCCGAGCGGGACAGGGCTCCTCTACTATTCACCCCTCCACTTT
TRBD2	TRBV30	NA	TRBJ2-2	CAWSDPRTSRTGELFF	TGTGCCTGGAGTGACCCCCGGACTAGTCGCACCGGGGAGCTGTTTTTT
NA	TRBV14	NA	TRBJ2-3	CASSQDYESLSTDTQYF	TGTGCCAGCAGCCAAGATTACGAGTCTCTTAGCACAGATACGCAGTATTTT
TRBD1	TRBV5-1	NA	TRBJ1-3	CASSVQGTGVGGNTIYF	TGCGCCAGCAGCGTGCAAGGGACAGGAGTCGGGGGAAACACCATATATTTT
NA	TRBV4-2	NA	TRBJ1-2	CASSQERGVLNYGYTF	TGTGCCAGCAGCCAAGAGCGGGGTGTCCTCAACTATGGCTACACCTTC
TRBD2	TRBV10-3	NA	TRBJ2-1	CAISGDSGNSYNEQFF	TGTGCCATCAGTGGCGATAGCGGGAACTCCTACAATGAGCAGTTCTTC
TRBD1	TRBV7-2	NA	TRBJ2-7	CASSLAPGQGEQYF	TGTGCCAGCAGCTTAGCCCCGGGACAGGGCGAGCAGTACTTC
TRBD2	TRBV27	NA	TRBJ2-5	CASSLLAGNQETQYF	TGTGCCAGCAGTTTACTAGCGGGGAACCAAGAGACCCAGTACTTC
TRBD1	TRBV27	NA	TRBJ1-5	CASSFGQGAISNQPQHF	TGTGCCAGCAGTTTCGGACAGGGGGCAATTAGCAATCAGCCCCAGCATTTT
NA	TRBV4-2	few	TRBJ2-1	CASSHDRSYNEQFF	TGTGCCAGCAGCCACGACAGGTCCTACAATGAGCAGTTCTTC
NA	TRBV7-6	NA	TRBJ2-1	CASSLGGHRNNEQFF	TGTGCCAGCAGCTTAGGGGGGCATCGTAACAATGAGCAGTTCTTC
TRBD1	TRBV19	NA	TRBJ2-7	CASKQDRAAYEQYF	TGTGCCAGTAAACAGGACAGGGCCGCCTACGAGCAGTACTTC
TRBD1	TRBV28	NA	TRBJ2-1	CASSLGQVGFGVAHDEQFF	TGTGCCAGCAGTTTAGGACAGGTCGGGTTTGGTGTCGCACACGATGAGCAGTTCTTC
NA	TRBV7-9	NA	TRBJ2-7	CASSIEGGVTYEQYF	TGTGCCAGCAGCATCGAGGGGGGGGTCACCTACGAGCAGTACTTC
NA	TRBV6-8	NA	TRBJ2-1	CASSYSQLVHEQFF	TGTGCCAGCAGTTACTCTCAACTAGTCCATGAGCAGTTCTTC